Listed below are T cell receptor beta chains from one sample, sequenced in a study of OX40 agonist ivuxolimab in advanced cancers. TCRdb keeps only in-frame clones here, not all; method: immunoSEQ multiplex PCR. The sample holds some 45,000 clones, approximately 84% seen once. The input for sequencing was CD4+ or CD8+ T cells sorted from blood, taken in a trial of the OX40 agonist ivuxolimab. The receptors originated from an adult with an advanced solid tumor such as melanoma, head and neck, liver or kidney cancer. Both conserved end residues are part of each CDR3. D genes are given only for firm matches. Size is stated for part of the rows, as once, few or many counts, or as a class when the clone is expanded.

TRBJ2-3	TRBV5-1	-	-	TGCGCCAGCACCTCAACGCCTAACACAGATACGCAGTATTTT	CASTSTPNTDTQYF
TRBJ1-4	TRBV7-2	-	-	TGTGCCAGCAGCTTGGTTGGGAGGATGTTACCTAATGAAAAACTGTTTTTT	CASSLVGRMLPNEKLFF
TRBJ2-7	TRBV7-9	TRBD1	-	TGTGCCAGCAGCTCCCTCGGACAGGGGGCCGGGCAGTACTTC	CASSSLGQGAGQYF
TRBJ1-4	TRBV29-1	-	-	TGCAGCGTTGGGCTCGGGGTGGAAGGGTCAAAACTGTTTTTT	CSVGLGVEGSKLFF
TRBJ1-3	TRBV30	-	-	TGTGCCTGGAGCCCCCGGGTTGGGAGTGGGAACACCATATATTTT	CAWSPRVGSGNTIYF
TRBJ1-4	TRBV27	-	-	TGTGCCAGCAGCCGGGCGTTTGCAACTAATGAAAAACTGTTTTTT	CASSRAFATNEKLFF
TRBJ2-6	TRBV5-6	-	-	TGTGCCAGCAGCTTTATGGAGGGGGCCGTCTCTGGGGCCAACGTCCTGACTTTC	CASSFMEGAVSGANVLTF
TRBJ2-4	TRBV29-1	-	-	TGCAGCGTTGGATCGACATACGGGAACATTCAGTACTTC	CSVGSTYGNIQYF
TRBJ2-5	TRBV5-6	-	-	TGTGCCAGCAGCTCACGGGACCCCGGGACCCAGTACTTC	CASSSRDPGTQYF
TRBJ1-2	TRBV28	-	few	TGTGCCAGCAGTTTAACAGATGGCTACACCTTC	CASSLTDGYTF
TRBJ2-7	TRBV7-9	TRBD2	-	TGTGCCAGCAGCTTGAATAGCGGGAGTGGCTACGAGCAGTACTTC	CASSLNSGSGYEQYF
TRBJ2-5	TRBV5-1	-	-	TGCGCCAGCACTTTGGGAGGTGGCGAAGAGACCCAGTACTTC	CASTLGGGEETQYF
TRBJ1-2	TRBV7-3	TRBD1	-	TGTGCCAGCAGCTCCTACAGGGGTGACGGCTACACCTTC	CASSSYRGDGYTF
TRBJ1-2	TRBV25-1	TRBD1	-	TGTGCCAGCACTCGGACAGGGGAGTATGGCTACACCTTC	CASTRTGEYGYTF
TRBJ2-7	TRBV7-9	-	-	TGTGCCAGCAGCCCAATCAACGAGCAGTACTTC	CASSPINEQYF
TRBJ1-2	TRBV29-1	TRBD1	-	TGCAGCGCCCTCTGGACAGGAAAGTATGGCTACACCTTC	CSALWTGKYGYTF
TRBJ2-5	TRBV5-1	TRBD2	-	TGCGCCAGCAGCCGGACTAGCGGGGAAGAGACCCAGTACTTC	CASSRTSGEETQYF
TRBJ2-7	TRBV28	TRBD1	-	TGTGCCAGCAGAGGGACCGGGACAGGAAACTCCTACGAGCAGTACTTC	CASRGTGTGNSYEQYF
TRBJ1-3	TRBV21-1	-	-	TGTGCCAGCAGCAGAAAAAACGACAGGAATCGGGGAAACACCATATATTTT	CASSRKNDRNRGNTIYF
TRBJ2-7	TRBV30	-	-	TGTGCCTGGAGTGTACTAGGACAAAGCTCCTACGAGCAGTACTTC	CAWSVLGQSSYEQYF